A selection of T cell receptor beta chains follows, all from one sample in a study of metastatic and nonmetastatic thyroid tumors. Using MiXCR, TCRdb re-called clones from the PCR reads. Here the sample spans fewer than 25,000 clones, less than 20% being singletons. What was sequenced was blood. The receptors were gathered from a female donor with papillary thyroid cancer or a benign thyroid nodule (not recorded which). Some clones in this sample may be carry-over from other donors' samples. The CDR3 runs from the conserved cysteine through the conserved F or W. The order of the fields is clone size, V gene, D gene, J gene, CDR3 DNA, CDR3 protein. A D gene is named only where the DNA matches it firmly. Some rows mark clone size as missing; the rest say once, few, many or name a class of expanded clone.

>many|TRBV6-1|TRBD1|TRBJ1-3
TGTGCCAGCAGTGAAATGGAGACAGGGGGCGCGAATTGGAACACCATATATTTT
CASSEMETGGANWNTIYF
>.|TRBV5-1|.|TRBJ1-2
TGCGCCAGCAGCTTGTCGGAGATATATGGCTACACCTTC
CASSLSEIYGYTF
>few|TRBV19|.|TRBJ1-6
TGTGCCAGTGGCTCGGGGGGGGCAACATCACCCCTCCACTTT
CASGSGGATSPLHF
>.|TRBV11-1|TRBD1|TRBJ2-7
TGTGCCAGCAGCTTAGCGGGACAGGGTTGGTACGAGCAGTACTTC
CASSLAGQGWYEQYF
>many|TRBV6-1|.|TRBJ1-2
TGTGCCAGCAGCAAAGGACCTAATATTAACTATGGCTACACCTTC
CASSKGPNINYGYTF
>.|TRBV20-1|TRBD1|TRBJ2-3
TGCAGTGCTAGAGTTCTCGGACAGGGGAACACAGATACGCAGTATTTT
CSARVLGQGNTDTQYF
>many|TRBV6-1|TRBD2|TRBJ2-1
TGTGCCAGCAGAGAAACTAGCGGGACCTACAATGAGCAGTTCTTC
CASRETSGTYNEQFF
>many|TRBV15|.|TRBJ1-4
TGTGCCACCAGCAGAGGGGGCAGGGAGGCTGAAAAACTGTTTTTT
CATSRGGREAEKLFF
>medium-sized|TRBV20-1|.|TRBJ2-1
TGCAGTGCTAGAGTAGGGGGGTCCTGGAATGAGCAGTTCTTC
CSARVGGSWNEQFF
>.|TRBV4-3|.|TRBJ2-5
TGCGCCAGCAGCCAAGATCTAGGTCAAGAGACCCAGTACTTC
CASSQDLGQETQYF
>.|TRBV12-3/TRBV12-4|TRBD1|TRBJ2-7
TGTGCCAGCAGCCCTTCCTGGGGACAGGGTTTCGGCTACGAGCAGTACTTC
CASSPSWGQGFGYEQYF
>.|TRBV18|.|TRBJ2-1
TGTGCCAGCTCACGGGGTACTAGAAACGATGAGCATTTCTTC
CASSRGTRNDEHFF
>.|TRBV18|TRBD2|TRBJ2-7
TGTGCCAGCTCGATCACTAGCGGGAGGCTCTCCTACGAGCAGTACTTC
CASSITSGRLSYEQYF